The 24 T cell receptor beta chains reported below all come from one sample, sequenced in a study of cytomegalovirus exposure and HLA in healthy donors. The PCR used 60 Vbeta and 13 Jbeta primers. Method: immunoSEQ multiplex PCR; TCRdb's copy keeps in-frame clones and lacks some. The data hold roughly 190,000 clones, with approximately 80% observed a single time. Specimen: PBMCs. These receptors came from a woman between 45 and 60 years old in good health and CMV-seronegative.

The chain recombines TRBV9 with TRBJ2-2; tentatively, D is TRBD2 (6 bases). The CDR3 extends over 17 amino acids. Germline CDR1 and CDR2: SGDLS and YYNGEE. Trimming left V 0 bases short and J 6 bases short, with 18 bases between. DNA of the CDR3: TGTGCCAGCAGCGTAGGGGGTTCGGGGGTAGGGGCCGGGGAGCTGTTTTTT. Translating it yields CASSVGGSGVGAGELFF.

The V gene is TRBV5-5, the J gene TRBJ2-5; 13 bases align to TRBD2. The germline gives CDR1 SGHKS, CDR2 YYEKEE (reference sequence). V lost 3 bases and J lost 13; bases outside the gene matches: 15. The CDR3 length is 16 residues. CDR3 in DNA: TGTGCCAGCAGCTCCCTAGGAGGAACTAGCGGGAGGGATCTGTACTTC. Its translation: CASSSLGGTSGRDLYF.

The V and J genes are TRBV7-8 and TRBJ1-1; TRBD1 matches 9 bases. The germline V gene has CDR1 SGHVS and CDR2 FQNEAQ. Trimming took 2 bases from V and 4 from J; bases not matched to a gene: 2. The CDR3 spans 14 residues. The CDR3 is CASSLKGQGTEAFF. The CDR3 DNA reads as TGTGCCAGCAGCTTAAAGGGACAGGGCACTGAAGCTTTCTTT.

The V and J genes are TRBV5-4 and TRBJ2-7; 9 bases agree with TRBD2. CDR1 is SGHNT, CDR2 YYREEE, per germline (reference sequence). The CDR3 has 17 residues. With V trimmed by 0 bases and J by 2 bases, 9 bases remained unmatched. CDR3 loop: CASSLVTAGGFTYEQYF. The CDR3 DNA follows: TGTGCCAGCAGCTTGGTTACAGCGGGAGGTTTTACCTACGAGCAGTACTTC.

The chain is built from TRBV5-4 and TRBJ2-7, with 11 bases aligning to TRBD2. Germline V gene sequence: CDR1 SGHNT, CDR2 YYREEE (reference sequence). This CDR3 spans 16 amino acids. V shed 0 bases, J shed 3 bases, and the junction held 5 bases outside the gene matches. Here the CDR3 reads CASSLAGTSGLYEQYF. For the CDR3, the DNA is TGTGCCAGCAGCTTGGCCGGGACTAGCGGCCTCTACGAGCAGTACTTC.

The chain joins TRBV28 to TRBJ2-2, with D perhaps TRBD2 (6 bases). V was clipped by 5 bases and J by 2 bases, with 12 bases between them. This CDR3 comprises 15 residues. Germline CDR1 reads MDHEN; CDR2 reads SYDVKM. CDR3 amino acids: CASSTGLPNTGELFF. DNA of the CDR3: TGTGCCAGCAGTACTGGACTACCAAACACCGGGGAGCTGTTTTTT.

The chain is built from TRBV28 and TRBJ1-1; 10 bases align to TRBD1. Looked up from germline, CDR1 is MDHEN and CDR2 is SYDVKM. V trimming: 6 bases; J trimming: 5 bases; junction bases outside the gene matches: 9. This CDR3 contains 15 residues. CDR3 loop: CASSSDRGRVTEAFF. The CDR3, as DNA: TGTGCCAGCAGCTCTGACAGGGGGCGTGTTACTGAAGCTTTCTTT.

V is TRBV7-2 and J is TRBJ2-7, with D unclear. Between the trimmed V and J ends, which lost 3 bases and 5 bases, there was a span of 14 bases. Germline-derived CDR1 and CDR2 are SGHTA and FQGNSA. The CDR3 consists of 14 residues. The CDR3 region is CASSFGRPNDEQYF. The CDR3 nucleotides are TGTGCCAGCAGCTTCGGTCGCCCTAACGACGAGCAGTACTTC.

V is TRBV27 and J is TRBJ1-2; maybe TRBD1 (6 bases). CDR1 is MNHEY, CDR2 SMNVEV, per germline (reference sequence). The CDR3 spans 14 residues. The V and J ends lost 7 bases and 6 bases respectively, with 18 bases between them. CDR3 amino acids: CASIPRGGGNGYTF. The CDR3 DNA is TGTGCCAGCATCCCCCGGGGAGGGGGGAATGGCTACACCTTC.

The chain couples TRBV5-6 to TRBJ2-2, with a tentative D call TRBD1 (5 bases). Trimming took off 5 bases at V and 5 bases at J, with 10 bases between the two ends. The CDR3 spans 13 residues. Germline-derived CDR1 and CDR2 are SGHDT and YYEEEE. CDR3 sequence: CASSLGHTGELFF. CDR3 coding DNA: TGTGCCAGCAGTCTTGGACATACCGGGGAGCTGTTTTTT.

The chain has TRBV19 and TRBJ1-5, with D perhaps TRBD1 (5 bases). Deletions cut 3 bases from V and 7 bases from J, with 10 bases between. This CDR3 has 13 residues. Germline V gene lookup returns CDR1 LNHDA and CDR2 SQIVND (reference sequence). CDR3 nucleotide sequence: TGTGCCAGTAGTATCAGGGCCCGGCAGCCCCAGCATTTT. Its translation is CASSIRARQPQHF.

The chain combines TRBV29-1 with TRBJ1-3, with TRBD1 as a possible D gene (6 bases). With 6 bases removed from V and 4 bases from J, the gap between germline ends came to 16 bases. CDR3 length: 14 amino acids. In germline, CDR1 is SQVTM, CDR2 ANQGSEA. CDR3 region: CSVAPGDLGNTIYF. The CDR3 bases are TGCAGCGTAGCTCCAGGGGATCTAGGAAACACCATATATTTT. Combining the CDR3 with reference TRBV29-1 and TRBJ1-3 gives the whole variable domain SAVISQKPSRDICQRGTSLTIQCQVDSQVTMMFWYRQQPGQSLTLIATANQGSEATYESGFVIDKFPISRPNLTFSTLTVSNMSPEDSSIYLCSVAPGDLGNTIYFGEGSWLTVV.

The chain links TRBV7-2 to TRBJ2-7, with D tentatively TRBD1 (6 bases). The CDR3 length is 16 residues. Deletions cut 0 bases from V and 2 bases from J, with 14 bases between. Germline V gene sequence: CDR1 SGHTA, CDR2 FQGNSA. The CDR3 region has the DNA TGTGCCAGCAGCTTAGCCCTTCGGAAGGGGGCCTACGAGCAGTACTTC. Amino acid sequence: CASSLALRKGAYEQYF.

V usage is TRBV28 and J usage is TRBJ1-5; TRBD1 agrees at 8 bases. This CDR3 spans 17 amino acids. The ends lost 4 bases at V and 0 bases at J; junction bases unmatched: 8. Germline values: CDR1 MDHEN, CDR2 SYDVKM. This CDR3 reads CASSSSGQGLSNQPQHF. The DNA of the CDR3 is TGTGCCAGCAGTTCCTCAGGACAGGGCCTTAGCAATCAGCCCCAGCATTTT. The whole variable domain, remainder taken from reference TRBV28 and TRBJ1-5, is DVKVTQSSRYLVKRTGEKVFLECVQDMDHENMFWYRQDPGLGLRLIYFSYDVKMKEKGDIPEGYSVSREKKERFSLILESASTNQTSMYLCASSSSGQGLSNQPQHFGDGTRLSIL.

V is TRBV28 and J is TRBJ1-2, with D possibly matching TRBD1 (6 bases). Trimming took off 1 base at V and 4 bases at J, with 10 bases between the two ends. CDR1 and CDR2 from the germline V gene are MDHEN and SYDVKM. The CDR3 has 14 amino acids. The CDR3 sequence: CASSLSGAGYGYTF. The CDR3 DNA reads as TGTGCCAGCAGTTTATCAGGGGCCGGCTATGGCTACACCTTC.

This clone was observed a single time. This sequence joins TRBV6-1 and TRBJ1-5; possibly TRBD1 for D (5 bases). Germline CDR1 reads MNHNS; CDR2 reads SASEGT. Trimming pared 7 bases from V and 5 bases from J, leaving 15 bases between. CDR3 size: 14 residues. DNA for the CDR3: TGTGCCAGCACCCGCTGGGGCCCTGATCAGCCCCAGCATTTT. Residues: CASTRWGPDQPQHF.

The chain has TRBV2 and TRBJ1-5; 8 nucleotides align to TRBD1. Germline-derived CDR1 and CDR2 are SNHLY and FYNNEI. The CDR3 length is 15 residues. J was trimmed by 2 bases and V by 6 bases; bases with no gene match: 6. The CDR3 coding sequence is TGTGCCAGCAGCATGACAGGGGTCGGCAATCAGCCCCAGCATTTT. Its translation: CASSMTGVGNQPQHF.

V is TRBV27 and J is TRBJ2-7, with D possibly being TRBD1 (6 bases). Germline values: CDR1 MNHEY, CDR2 SMNVEV (reference sequence). This CDR3 is built from 15 residues. Trimming left V 3 bases short and J 2 bases short, with 14 bases between. CDR3 DNA sequence: TGTGCCAGCAGTTTTTTCCTGGGACACCCCTACGAGCAGTACTTC. Amino acids: CASSFFLGHPYEQYF.

This clone has a handful of counts. This sample also contains other DNA sequences that code for the same CDR3. The gene calls are TRBV18 and TRBJ1-1; 7 positions match TRBD1. Germline loops: CDR1 KGHSH, CDR2 LQKENI. Trimming removed 6 bases from V and 0 bases from J; junction bases left unmatched: 4. The length of the CDR3 is 14 residues. This CDR3 reads CASSPGQMNTEAFF. The CDR3 DNA sequence: TGTGCCAGCTCTCCGGGACAGATGAACACTGAAGCTTTCTTT.

The CDR3 sequence is CASSTGGRTYNEQFF. CDR3 bases: TGTGCCAGCTCAACGGGCGGGAGGACCTACAATGAGCAGTTCTTC. This chain uses TRBV28 with TRBJ2-1, with 8 nucleotides matching TRBD2. The CDR3 consists of 15 residues. CDR1 is MDHEN and CDR2 is SYDVKM in the germline V gene. V gave up 8 bases and J gave up 2 bases; unmatched junction bases: 8. Filled out from reference TRBV28 and TRBJ2-1, the complete variable domain reads DVKVTQSSRYLVKRTGEKVFLECVQDMDHENMFWYRQDPGLGLRLIYFSYDVKMKEKGDIPEGYSVSREKKERFSLILESASTNQTSMYLCASSTGGRTYNEQFFGPGTRLTVL.

The chain uses TRBV5-1 and TRBJ2-7, with 7 bases that match TRBD2. Trimming cost V 2 bases and J 5 bases; bases outside gene matches: 7. This CDR3 is built from 14 residues. Germline V gene sequence: CDR1 SGHRS, CDR2 YFSETQ. The CDR3 nucleotides read TGCGCCAGCAGCTTATCTGCAGGGACTAACGAGCAGTACTTC. Protein sequence: CASSLSAGTNEQYF.

On this clone itself: The junction shows a germline mismatch at one end, possibly a read error. This chain links TRBV28 with TRBJ1-2; TRBD1 matches 12 bases. The CDR3 sequence is 15 residues long. Looked up from germline, CDR1 is MDHEN and CDR2 is SYDVKM. CDR3 bases: TGTGCCAGCAGTTCCTCCGGGACAGGGGGCTATAGCTACACCTTC. Its protein is CASSSSGTGGYSYTF.

The CDR3 DNA reads TGTGCCAGCAGCCCCCCAGGTGGCGCCGTGAATGAGCAGTTCTTC. It translates to CASSPPGGAVNEQFF. The V call is TRBV7-3, the J call TRBJ2-1; no firm D call. CDR3 length equals 15 residues. Germline lookup yields CDR1 SGHTA and CDR2 FQGTGA. V was clipped by 5 bases and J by 7 bases, with 18 bases between them.

This sequence joins TRBV4-2 and TRBJ2-5; D not resolved. The J call may be in error: the DNA end matches TRBJ2-7 better. The CDR3 is 15 residues long. The V gene's germline CDR1 is LGHNA and CDR2 YNFKEQ. CDR3 sequence (DNA): TGTGCCAGCAGCCAAGTGTGGGCCAACTTAGACGAGCAGTACTTC. It codes for CASSQVWANLDEQYF.